Listed below are T cell receptor beta chains from one sample, sequenced in a study of beta chain features in type 1 diabetes. Some clones are missing from TCRdb's copy, which holds only in-frame ones; the method was immunoSEQ multiplex PCR. The sample includes around 160,000 clones, about 44% of them seen just once. The source material was Tregs from blood. The receptor set was obtained from a man younger than 35 in good health. Each CDR3 is given with its conserved first and last residue. D genes are given only for firm matches. Only some rows state a clone size, as once, few, many or a class for expanded clones.

15 TRBJ2-1 - TRBD2 TRBV7-9 CASSLGLAGVGEQFF TGTGCCAGCAGCTTAGGACTAGCGGGAGTCGGGGAGCAGTTCTTC
13 TRBJ1-5 few TRBD1 TRBV6-6 CASSYGQGQPQHF TGTGCCAGCAGTTACGGACAGGGACAGCCCCAGCATTTT
11 TRBJ2-1 few - TRBV28 CASRLYNEQFF TGTGCCAGCAGACTCTACAATGAGCAGTTCTTC
16 TRBJ1-5 few TRBD1 TRBV29-1 CSVYPDRGNSNQPQHF TGCAGCGTCTACCCGGACAGGGGAAATAGCAATCAGCCCCAGCATTTT
15 TRBJ2-7 few - TRBV6-5 CASSYNRGISYEQYF TGTGCCAGCAGTTACAACCGGGGTATCTCCTACGAGCAGTACTTC
12 TRBJ1-2 few - TRBV19 CASSARTAGYTF TGTGCCAGTAGTGCCCGGACAGCTGGCTACACCTTC
18 TRBJ1-5 - - TRBV30 CAWSVSQQDHYSNQPQHF TGTGCCTGGAGTGTATCCCAACAGGACCATTATAGCAATCAGCCCCAGCATTTT
12 TRBJ1-4 - - TRBV18 CASSPPAEKLFF TGTGCCAGCTCACCACCGGCTGAAAAACTGTTTTTT
14 TRBJ1-1 - TRBD1 TRBV19 CASSITGGRTEAFF TGTGCCAGTAGTATCACAGGGGGCCGAACTGAAGCTTTCTTT
14 TRBJ2-1 - - TRBV7-8 CASSLPSRMNEQFF TGTGCCAGCAGCTTACCCTCTAGGATGAATGAGCAGTTCTTC
15 TRBJ2-3 few - TRBV25-1 CASTSSVSSTDTQYF TGTGCCAGCACCTCCTCTGTTTCTAGCACAGATACGCAGTATTTT
14 TRBJ1-5 few - TRBV30 CAWSVWGRIQPQHF TGTGCCTGGAGTGTGTGGGGGAGGATTCAGCCCCAGCATTTT
14 TRBJ2-7 few TRBD2 TRBV7-9 CASSNQRERYEQYF TGTGCCAGCAGCAACCAGCGGGAGAGGTACGAGCAGTACTTC
13 TRBJ2-7 few - TRBV4-3 CASSQGGTYEQYF TGCGCCAGCAGCCAAGGCGGGACCTACGAGCAGTACTTC
16 TRBJ2-1 - TRBD2 TRBV10-3 CAISGAGAGSYNEQFF TGTGCCATCAGTGGGGCAGGAGCGGGATCCTACAATGAGCAGTTCTTC
16 TRBJ2-1 few - TRBV23-1 CASTTKDNAAPTEQFF TGCGCCAGCACGACGAAGGACAACGCTGCCCCTACTGAGCAGTTCTTC
16 TRBJ1-4 few TRBD1 TRBV28 CASSFWAQGASEKLFF TGTGCCAGCAGTTTTTGGGCACAGGGGGCGAGTGAAAAACTGTTTTTT
12 TRBJ2-1 - - TRBV5-1 CASGLTGQSQFF TGCGCCAGCGGCCTAACAGGACAGTCGCAGTTCTTC
16 TRBJ1-4 - TRBD1 TRBV25-1 CASSARPGQGEEKLFF TGTGCCAGCAGTGCGCGACCGGGACAGGGGGAGGAAAAACTGTTTTTT
16 TRBJ1-4 - TRBD1 TRBV13 CASSFQGGAGYEKLFF TGTGCCAGCAGCTTCCAAGGGGGCGCGGGTTATGAAAAACTGTTTTTT
16 TRBJ2-3 - - TRBV7-2 CASSPQQASLTDTQYF TGTGCCAGCAGCCCTCAGCAGGCTTCCCTCACAGATACGCAGTATTTT
13 TRBJ2-3 - TRBD2 TRBV28 CALSGGGEDTQYF TGTGCCCTGTCCGGGGGGGGTGAGGATACGCAGTATTTT
14 TRBJ1-1 - - TRBV11-1 CASSSRMMNTEAFF TGTGCCAGCAGCTCCAGGATGATGAACACTGAAGCTTTCTTT
14 TRBJ2-5 - - TRBV18 CASSPQGQVETQYF TGTGCCAGCTCACCCCAGGGTCAGGTAGAGACCCAGTACTTC
15 TRBJ1-2 - TRBD1 TRBV6-6 CASRVRGGGSGGYTF TGTGCCAGCAGGGTCAGAGGGGGCGGGTCCGGTGGCTACACCTTC
11 TRBJ2-1 - - TRBV5-1 CASSVRGEQFF TGCGCCAGCAGCGTAAGGGGTGAGCAGTTCTTC
15 TRBJ2-1 - TRBD2 TRBV9 CASSVGSGGRNEQFF TGTGCCAGCAGCGTAGGTAGCGGGGGGAGGAATGAGCAGTTCTTC
12 TRBJ1-5 - - TRBV7-9 CASSSTGRAQHF TGTGCCAGCAGCTCCACAGGTCGGGCCCAGCATTTT